This T cell receptor (beta chain) was captured by sequencing in a study of blood T cell repertoires in COVID-19. Background on the study: COVID-19 samples, acute and convalescent, were from the United States, Italy and Spain. T cells, B-cell-depleted T cells, or PBMCs provided the cDNA or gDNA that served as material.

Authors' methods: Amplification of reference gene primers was used by the study to estimate nucleated cell counts. Profiled with immunoSEQ multiplex PCR; TCRdb holds only in-frame clones, not every one. V and J calls plus clone size are reproduced from that table; the DNA served to infer D and trimming. This table has 400,000 to 450,000 clones, roughly 89% appearing once. From germline, CDR1 is KGHSH and CDR2 LQKENI. The CDR3 is made up of 13 amino acids. V was shortened by 3 bases and J by 2 bases, with 7 bases between the two germline ends. V gene TRBV18 combines with J gene TRBJ1-1; D is ambiguous. Sequenced input: peripheral blood. This TCR was recovered from a woman between 25 and 40 years old with active or convalescent COVID-19. The CDR3 loop reads CASSPGGNTEAFF. In DNA, the CDR3 is TGTGCCAGCTCACCGGGAGGAAACACTGAAGCTTTCTTT.